This T cell receptor (beta chain) was sequenced in a study of blood T cell repertoires in COVID-19. Study-level information: COVID-19 samples, acute and convalescent, were from the United States, Italy and Spain. Sample material is recorded as cDNA or gDNA derived from T cells, B-cell-depleted T cells, or PBMCs.

Trimming cost V 6 bases and J 14 bases, with 14 bases left between them. Germline lookup yields CDR1 MDHEN and CDR2 SYDVKM. This CDR3 spans 12 amino acids. Study processing details: Reference gene primer amplification in the assay estimated nucleated cell counts. This table comes from immunoSEQ multiplex PCR, and its TCRdb copy is limited to in-frame clones, with some not included. V, J and clone size are taken as reported in that table, and D and trimming were inferred from the DNA itself. Of approximately 130,000 clones detected, about 89% appear once; the ten largest clones hold about 2.5%. Material for sequencing was peripheral blood. This chain joins TRBV28 and TRBJ1-6; D possibly corresponds to TRBD1 (5 bases). The receptor comes from a man aged 50-60 years with active COVID-19. The CDR3 here is CASSPSRDSLHF. The DNA for the CDR3 is TGTGCCAGCAGCCCAAGCCGGGACTCCCTCCACTTT.